The entry that follows covers one T cell receptor beta chain sequence. The data stem from a study of T-cell reconstitution after alpha-beta-depleted transplantation in children. Unique molecular identifiers were built into the TCRbeta library. MiXCR was run by TCRdb on the PCR reads, yielding one entry per CDR3 protein. The sample lists 200,000 to 250,000 distinct CDR3 sequences; about 11% were seen once. The CDR3 covers 16 residues. CDR1 SGHDT and CDR2 YYEEEE come from the germline V gene. Trimming left V 2 bases short and J 2 bases short, with 15 bases between. This TCR was sampled from a human donor who donated a stem cell graft to a child with acute lymphoblastic leukemia. The input for sequencing was PBMCs from the stem cell graft donor, taken from the stem cell graft. V gene TRBV5-6 combines with J gene TRBJ2-3; D unclear. The CDR3 sequence is CASSFLSSWDTDTQYF. CDR3 nucleotides: TGTGCCAGCAGCTTTCTCAGTAGCTGGGACACAGATACGCAGTATTTT.